This T cell receptor (beta chain) was identified during a study of post-analysis software for immune sequencing data. Whole-study findings and limits: When compared against controls, multiple sclerosis patients showed significantly lower normalized Chao1 diversity. Relative to controls, patients had 4 or 5 TRBV segments at higher frequency, with TRBV5-6, TRBV5-1 and TRBV20-1 among these.

The CDR3 has 16 amino acids. CDR1 is SGHTA and CDR2 is FQGNSA in the germline V gene. The V gene end was trimmed by 4 bases and the J gene end by 3 bases; junction bases not matched to a gene: 7. TCR beta cDNA libraries had unique molecular identifiers. Once roughly 0.85 to 11 million T cells were used, roughly 490,000 cDNA molecules resulted. In TCRdb, the PCR reads were re-called with MiXCR into one record per CDR3 protein. The sample lists 350,000 to 500,000 distinct CDR3 sequences; roughly 38% were seen once. For this clonotype: What it binds is unknown.

The origin of this receptor is a girl aged 2 to 9 with multiple sclerosis. The sample consisted of blood. The gene calls are TRBV7-2 and TRBJ2-3, with 10 bases that match TRBD1. The CDR3 region has the DNA TGTGCCAGCAGCTCCCAGGGACAGGGGAAAACAGATACGCAGTATTTT. This sequence encodes CASSSQGQGKTDTQYF.